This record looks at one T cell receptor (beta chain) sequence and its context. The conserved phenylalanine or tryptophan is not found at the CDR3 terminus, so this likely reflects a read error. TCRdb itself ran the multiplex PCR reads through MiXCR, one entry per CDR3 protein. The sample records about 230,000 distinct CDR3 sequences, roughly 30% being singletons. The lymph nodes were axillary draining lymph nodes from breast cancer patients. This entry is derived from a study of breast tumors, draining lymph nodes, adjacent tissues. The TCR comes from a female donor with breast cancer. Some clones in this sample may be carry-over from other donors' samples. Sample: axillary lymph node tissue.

The CDR3 region has the DNA TGTGCCAGCAGTTACATTGGAGGGGGCGCCGATACGCAGTATCTT. Its translation is CASSYIGGGADTQYL. V usage is TRBV6-2 or TRBV6-3 and J usage is TRBJ2-3; D is perhaps TRBD1 (7 bases). Germline loops: CDR1 MNHEY, CDR2 SVGEGT. This CDR3 contains 15 residues. V lost 2 bases to trimming and J lost 6 bases, with 15 bases between them.